This TCR beta chain was documented in a study of blood T cell repertoires in COVID-19. Study context: The United States, Italy and Spain provided the acute and convalescent COVID-19 samples. PBMCs, B-cell-depleted T cells, or T cells provided the cDNA or gDNA that made up the material.

Under the authors' procedure: How many nucleated cells were present was estimated from reference gene primer amplification. Using immunoSEQ multiplex PCR, the repertoire was profiled, and TCRdb retains in-frame clones only, with some absent. That table supplies the V and J calls and clone size; D and trimming were determined from the DNA. The sample records around 300,000 clones, 88% being singletons. V was clipped by 6 bases and J by 4 bases, with 10 bases between them. This CDR3 region has 13 residues. Per germline, CDR1 ENHRY and CDR2 SYGVKD. The sequence came from a woman in her 50s with active or convalescent COVID-19. Input material: peripheral blood. This chain uses TRBV10-3 with TRBJ1-3; perhaps TRBD1 as D (5 bases). The DNA of the CDR3 is TGTGCCATCAGCGGGGGGTTAGGAAACACCATATATTTT. This translates into CAISGGLGNTIYF.